This TCR beta chain was retrieved from a study of blood T cells in healthy people across ages. Regarding this clonotype: Antigen specificity is unknown.

Sample-barcoded 5' priming and a J-beta primer mix drove a second PCR of roughly 7 to 11 cycles. A single record per CDR3 protein comes from TCRdb applying MiXCR to the 5' RACE reads. Altogether some 930,000 distinct CDR3 sequences are present, about 28% being singletons, with the ten largest covering roughly 10%. Germline lookup yields CDR1 MNHNY and CDR2 SVGAGI (reference sequence). Trimming took off 0 bases at V and 10 bases at J, with 19 bases between the two ends. The CDR3 is 17 amino acids. Study-level findings and limits: Diversity of TCR beta per million T cells declined in a roughly linear way with age.

The data were also submitted as part of a second study, on T cells of mothers and their children.

This TCR was sampled from a woman between 40 and 55 years old in good health. The sequenced sample was blood. The chain uses TRBV6-6 and TRBJ1-6, with D maybe TRBD1 (5 bases). In DNA form, the CDR3 reads TGTGCCAGCAGTTACTCGTGGGAGAGGCGGGGGGAATCACCCCTCCACTTT. Its translation is CASSYSWERRGESPLHF.